What follows are 26 T cell receptor beta chains derived from one specimen sequenced in a study of CD4+ T cells in melanoma (dated by TCRdb to 2021 to 2024). The library came from the immunoSEQ multiplex PCR assay. TCRdb took this table from immuneACCESS and kept in-frame rearrangements with V and J called. Such tables lack part of the clones; where checked against another copy, unresolved V genes explain under half of the gap, and the rest is unexplained. A total of roughly 140,000 clones appear in this sample, about 90% of them only once. Together, the top ten hold 1.5% of the sample. The receptors here all came from a human donor with melanoma.

V gene TRBV6-1 combines with J gene TRBJ1-4; TRBD1 is a possible D gene (6 bases). The CDR3 contains 16 residues. Trimming took 3 bases from V and 1 from J, leaving 12 bases between them. Germline CDR1 is MNHNS and CDR2 is SASEGT. Here the CDR3 DNA reads TGTGCCAGCAGTGAGAGGACAGAGTTAACTAATGAAAAACTGTTTTTT. Its translation is CASSERTELTNEKLFF.

The chain uses TRBV30 and TRBJ1-3, with TRBD1 matching over 7 bases. This CDR3 comprises 13 residues. The V gene's germline CDR1 is GTSNPN and CDR2 SVGIG (reference sequence). The V segment lost 5 bases and the J segment 5 bases; nucleotides outside the gene matches: 6. The DNA of the CDR3 is TGTGCCTGGGCAGGGGGAGGTAGAAACACCATATATTTT. It specifies CAWAGGGRNTIYF.

The V call is TRBV7-9, the J call TRBJ2-5; a weak D match, TRBD1 (5 bases). Germline V lookup: CDR1 SEHNR, CDR2 FQNEAQ (reference sequence). The CDR3 spans 15 residues. Trimming took off 1 base at V and 4 bases at J, with 13 bases between the two ends. The CDR3 is CASSLGAGLVETQYF. In DNA form, the CDR3 reads TGTGCCAGCAGCTTAGGGGCAGGGCTAGTAGAGACCCAGTACTTC.

The genes are TRBV10-3 and TRBJ1-1, with D perhaps matching TRBD1 (6 bases). Trimming took 3 bases from V and 6 from J, leaving 8 bases between them. The CDR3 is 12 amino acids. In germline, CDR1 is ENHRY, CDR2 SYGVKD. In DNA, the CDR3 is TGTGCCATCAGTGACAAGGGGGCTGAAGCTTTCTTT. Amino acids: CAISDKGAEAFF.

The V call is TRBV2, the J call TRBJ1-2; D not resolved. V lost 2 bases, J lost 6 bases, and 13 bases lay in between. This CDR3 comprises 14 residues. CDR1 and CDR2 (germline): SNHLY, FYNNEI. CDR3 sequence: CASSERRANNGYTF. The CDR3 DNA is TGTGCCAGCAGTGAACGAAGGGCGAATAATGGCTACACCTTC.

The J gene is TRBJ1-1, the V gene TRBV7-2, with 7 nucleotides matching TRBD1. Germline CDR1 is SGHTA and CDR2 is FQGNSA. The CDR3 length is 14 residues. V was clipped by 4 bases and J by 4 bases; unmatched bases: 6. The CDR3 DNA is TGTGCCAGCAGCTCGACAGGGTTGGCCACTGAAGCTTTCTTT. Translation gives CASSSTGLATEAFF.

This sequence joins TRBV5-6 and TRBJ1-2; 8 bases are a match to TRBD1. The germline V gene has CDR1 SGHDT and CDR2 YYEEEE. This CDR3 spans 13 amino acids. V shed 5 bases, J shed 7 bases, and the junction held 7 bases outside the gene matches. CDR3 coding DNA: TGTGCCAGCAGACCGGACAGGGAGTCTGGCTACACCTTC. Amino acids: CASRPDRESGYTF.

The rearrangement links TRBV5-8 to TRBJ2-7; 11 bases are a match to TRBD2. V trimming: 0 bases; J trimming: 0 bases; junction bases outside the gene matches: 5. Germline lookup yields CDR1 SGHTS and CDR2 YDEGEE. The CDR3 spans 17 residues. The CDR3 region is CASSLAELAGASYEQYF. CDR3 in DNA: TGTGCCAGCAGCTTGGCGGAACTAGCGGGGGCCTCCTACGAGCAGTACTTC.

The gene calls are TRBV9 and TRBJ2-1; 9 nucleotides match TRBD2. The CDR3 loop spans 16 amino acids. The germline V gene encodes CDR1 SGDLS and CDR2 YYNGEE. V was clipped by 0 bases and J by 11 bases; unmatched bases: 12. In nucleotides, the CDR3 is TGTGCCAGCAGCGTAGGATCAGCGGGGGGTCACACGAAGCAGTTCTTC. Translated: CASSVGSAGGHTKQFF.

The V gene is TRBV5-1, the J gene TRBJ1-6, with D possibly TRBD1 on 6 matching bases. Germline V CDR1 and CDR2: SGHRS, YFSETQ. V was cut by 0 bases and J by 7 bases, with 11 bases left in between. There are 15 residues in the CDR3. The CDR3 region is CASSLDGQLNSPLHF. In nucleotides, the CDR3 is TGCGCCAGCAGCTTGGATGGACAGTTGAATTCACCCCTCCACTTT.

CDR3 DNA sequence: TGTGCCAGCAGTGAAGCTTGGGGGTCAAGCACAGATACGCAGTATTTT. Its protein is CASSEAWGSSTDTQYF. The chain carries TRBV6-1 and TRBJ2-3, with D perhaps given as TRBD1 or TRBD2 (5 bases each). V was cut by 0 bases and J by 0 bases, with 10 bases left in between. CDR3 length: 16 residues. Germline V gene lookup returns CDR1 MNHNS and CDR2 SASEGT.

The rearrangement uses TRBV6-5 and TRBJ1-5, with D perhaps matching TRBD1 (5 bases). This CDR3 comprises 13 residues. Trimming stripped 5 bases from V and 4 bases from J, with 9 bases between. Germline CDR1 is MNHEY and CDR2 is SVGAGI. The CDR3 nucleotides are TGTGCCAGCAGTCGGGACGGTAATCAGCCCCAGCATTTT. Translating gives CASSRDGNQPQHF.

This clone occurred once. This chain joins TRBV18 and TRBJ2-1; 7 nucleotides align to TRBD1. The V segment lost 2 bases and the J segment 6 bases; nucleotides outside the gene matches: 7. CDR3 size: 15 residues. Germline CDR1 and CDR2: KGHSH and LQKENI. CDR3 nucleotides: TGTGCCAGCTCACCAAGGACAGGAGTAGGCAATGAGCAGTTCTTC. Protein: CASSPRTGVGNEQFF.

J is TRBJ2-7 and V is TRBV25-1; unclear D gene. The V gene lost 3 bases and the J gene lost 3 bases, with 15 bases spanning the gap. Per the germline V gene, CDR1 is MGHDK and CDR2 is SYGVNS. There are 15 residues in the CDR3. DNA for the CDR3: TGTGCCAGCAGTGACTCCCGTCGGCCGAGCTACGAGCAGTACTTC. Translation gives CASSDSRRPSYEQYF.

This sequence joins TRBV6-1 and TRBJ2-5; D is perhaps TRBD1 or TRBD2 (5 bases each). Germline CDR1 MNHNS, CDR2 SASEGT. Trimming removed 6 bases at V and 5 bases at J, with 16 bases between. This CDR3 is 14 amino acids long. In DNA, the CDR3 is TGTGCCAGCAGCGGGGCGGGCTCCGGGGAGACCCAGTACTTC. It specifies CASSGAGSGETQYF.

This clone was seen a single time. The chain employs TRBV6-6 and TRBJ2-5, with a weak D call TRBD2 (5 bases). From germline, CDR1 is MNHNY and CDR2 SVGAGI (reference sequence). The V gene lost 5 bases and the J gene lost 5 bases, with 9 bases spanning the gap. This CDR3 comprises 12 residues. CDR3 sequence reads: CASSGRGETQYF. The CDR3 DNA follows: TGTGCCAGCAGTGGACGCGGGGAGACCCAGTACTTC.

CDR3 residues: CASSAKVAGGAGEKLFF. The CDR3 DNA sequence: TGTGCCAGCAGCGCCAAGGTAGCCGGGGGCGCGGGTGAAAAACTGTTTTTT. This rearrangement joins TRBV9 to TRBJ1-4; D is possibly TRBD1 (6 bases). Germline loops: CDR1 SGDLS, CDR2 YYNGEE. There are 17 residues in the CDR3. Trimming removed 3 bases from V and 7 bases from J, with 22 bases in between.

The chain recombines TRBV2 with TRBJ1-3; no reliable D call. Trimming shortened V by 7 bases and J by 1 base, and 11 bases separated the two germline ends. CDR1 is SNHLY and CDR2 is FYNNEI in the germline V gene. This CDR3 is 14 amino acids long. In DNA form, the CDR3 reads TGTGCCAGCAAAGCAGTAGTTTCTGGAAACACCATATATTTT. Translating it yields CASKAVVSGNTIYF.

With regard to this clone: One end of the junction does not line up with germline, which may come from a read error. V and J are TRBV27 and TRBJ2-1; 13 bases line up with TRBD2. CDR1 MNHEY and CDR2 SMNVEV come from the germline V gene (reference sequence). The CDR3 is 19 amino acids. CDR3 loop: CASRNLKLGTSGDPTALLF. The CDR3 bases are TGTGCCAGCAGGAACTTGAAACTCGGGACTAGCGGGGACCCTACTGCTCTGCTCTTC.

This chain uses TRBV5-6 with TRBJ2-7; 7 bases align to TRBD1. This CDR3 spans 14 amino acids. The V segment lost 1 base and the J segment 1 base; nucleotides outside the gene matches: 2. Germline lookup yields CDR1 SGHDT and CDR2 YYEEEE. CDR3 in DNA: TGTGCCAGCAGCTTGCGCAGGGGGTCCTACGAGCAGTACTTC. Translated: CASSLRRGSYEQYF.

This chain links TRBV18 with TRBJ1-1; D is unresolved. Germline V gene data show CDR1 as KGHSH and CDR2 as LQKENI. The CDR3 covers 16 residues. Trimming removed 1 base from V and 4 bases from J, with 16 bases in between. The CDR3 sequence is CASSPRNMALGTEAFF. As DNA, the CDR3 is TGTGCCAGCTCACCACGCAATATGGCACTCGGCACTGAAGCTTTCTTT.

The chain is built from TRBV30 and TRBJ1-1; D call uncertain. Trimming pared 4 bases from V and 5 bases from J, leaving 23 bases between. This CDR3 has 16 residues. CDR1 is GTSNPN and CDR2 is SVGIG in the germline V gene (reference sequence). The CDR3 coding sequence is TGTGCCTGGATTAAATCCGTGGTCGGGCGGCGGACTGAAGCTTTCTTT. Residues: CAWIKSVVGRRTEAFF.

The rearrangement uses TRBV7-8 and TRBJ1-5; D may be TRBD1 (5 bases). The CDR3 sequence is 18 residues long. Trimming left V 2 bases short and J 0 bases short, with 17 bases between. The germline CDR1 and CDR2 sequences are SGHVS and FQNEAQ. The CDR3 reads CASSLQAEGRYSNQPQHF. DNA for the CDR3: TGTGCCAGCAGCTTACAAGCCGAGGGGCGCTATAGCAATCAGCCCCAGCATTTT.

V and J are TRBV6-1 and TRBJ2-7; D could derive from TRBD1 or TRBD2 (5 bases each). The CDR3 length is 15 residues. Germline CDR1 is MNHNS and CDR2 is SASEGT. Deletions cut 0 bases from V and 2 bases from J, with 11 bases between. This CDR3 reads CASSEAGTAAYEQYF. In DNA form, the CDR3 reads TGTGCCAGCAGTGAAGCCGGGACCGCAGCCTACGAGCAGTACTTC.

The J gene is TRBJ1-6, the V gene TRBV6-5; D call uncertain. V lost 3 bases and J 6 bases, leaving 9 bases between the germline ends. Per the germline V gene, CDR1 is MNHEY and CDR2 is SVGAGI. CDR3 length: 14 amino acids. The chain's CDR3 is CASSYRGGNSPLHF. The CDR3 bases are TGTGCCAGCAGTTATAGAGGAGGTAATTCACCCCTCCACTTT.

This chain uses TRBV5-1 with TRBJ1-5; D remains unclear. Trimming removed 1 base at V and 1 base at J, with 9 bases between. Germline CDR1 is SGHRS and CDR2 is YFSETQ. The CDR3 covers 15 residues. The CDR3 protein is CASSLQGVSNQPQHF. CDR3 nucleotide sequence: TGCGCCAGCAGCTTGCAAGGAGTCAGCAATCAGCCCCAGCATTTT.